This T cell receptor (beta chain) was identified during a study of response to subunit inactivated influenza vaccine. Points from the study as a whole: Every seasonal influenza vaccination brings in few new T cells, the authors suggested.

As concerns this clonotype: The target antigen is unknown.

V was pared by 5 bases and J by 5 bases, with 21 bases between. Germline lookup yields CDR1 SGHAT and CDR2 FQNNGV. There are 17 residues in the CDR3. TCRdb re-derived calls from the RT-PCR reads in MiXCR, one entry per CDR3 protein. The profile covers about 610,000 distinct CDR3 sequences, with 12% to 15% appearing a single time and roughly 10% taken by the ten largest. This receptor was obtained from a man between 50 and 59 years old who received an inactivated influenza vaccine. The sequenced sample was PBMCs from blood, obtained about 13 days after vaccination. The chain joins TRBV11-2 to TRBJ2-2; perhaps TRBD2 as D (6 bases). This CDR3 reads CASSEILGGESTGELFF. Here the CDR3 DNA reads TGTGCCAGCAGCGAGATATTGGGCGGGGAGTCGACCGGGGAGCTGTTTTTT.